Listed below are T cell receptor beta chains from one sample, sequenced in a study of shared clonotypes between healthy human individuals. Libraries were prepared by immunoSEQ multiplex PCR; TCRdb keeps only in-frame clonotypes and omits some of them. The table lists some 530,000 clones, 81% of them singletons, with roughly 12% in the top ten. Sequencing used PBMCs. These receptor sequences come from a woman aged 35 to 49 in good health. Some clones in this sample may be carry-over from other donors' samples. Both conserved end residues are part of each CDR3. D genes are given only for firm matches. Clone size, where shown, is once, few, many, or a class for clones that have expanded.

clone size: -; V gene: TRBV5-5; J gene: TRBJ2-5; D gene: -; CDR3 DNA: TGTGCCAGCAGCCCTCGGGCCGTCCAAGAGACCCAGTACTTC; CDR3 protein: CASSPRAVQETQYF
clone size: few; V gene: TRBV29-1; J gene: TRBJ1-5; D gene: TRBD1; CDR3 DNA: TGCAGCGTAGCGACAGGGACAAGCAATCAGCCCCAGCATTTT; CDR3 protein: CSVATGTSNQPQHF
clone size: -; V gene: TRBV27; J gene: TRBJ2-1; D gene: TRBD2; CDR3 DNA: TGTGCCAGCAGTTTATCCGGACTAGTTAAGAATGAGCAGTTCTTC; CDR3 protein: CASSLSGLVKNEQFF
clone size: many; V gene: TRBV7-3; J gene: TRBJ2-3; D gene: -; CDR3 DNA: TGTGCCAGCAGCTTAGGTAGGCCGGATACGCAGTATTTT; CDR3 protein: CASSLGRPDTQYF
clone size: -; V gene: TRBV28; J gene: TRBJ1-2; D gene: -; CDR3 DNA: TGTGGGATCAACGGAGGCTATGGCTACACCTTC; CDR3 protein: CGINGGYGYTF
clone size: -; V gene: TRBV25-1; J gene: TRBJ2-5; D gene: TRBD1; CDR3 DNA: TGTGCCAGCAGTGTTACAGGGGGCCCCCAAGAGACCCAGTACTTC; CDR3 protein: CASSVTGGPQETQYF
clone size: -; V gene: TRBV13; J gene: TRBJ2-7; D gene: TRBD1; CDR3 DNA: TGTGCCAGCGGACAGGGCAGCTCCTACGAGCAGTACTTC; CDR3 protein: CASGQGSSYEQYF
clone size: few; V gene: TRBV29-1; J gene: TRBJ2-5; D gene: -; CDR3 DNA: TGCAGCGTTGGTTCCCAAGCCATGGGAGAGACCCAGTACTTC; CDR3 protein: CSVGSQAMGETQYF
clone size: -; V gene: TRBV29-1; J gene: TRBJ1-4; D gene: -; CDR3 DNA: TGCAGCGTCGCCCAGGACAGCCTTAATGAAAAACTGTTTTTT; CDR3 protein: CSVAQDSLNEKLFF
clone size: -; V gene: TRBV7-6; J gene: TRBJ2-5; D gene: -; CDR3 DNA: TGTGCCAGCAGCTTAGCTAGGGGGGAGACCCAGTACTTC; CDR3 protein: CASSLARGETQYF
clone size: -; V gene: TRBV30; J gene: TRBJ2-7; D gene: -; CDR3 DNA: TGTGCCTGGAGTGTGGGGTTATGGGGAAACCTACCGGGGGAGCAGTACTTC; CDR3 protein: CAWSVGLWGNLPGEQYF
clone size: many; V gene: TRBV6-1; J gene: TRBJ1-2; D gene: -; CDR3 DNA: TGTGCCAGCAACGGGAGGAGTCCTAACTATGGCTACACCTTC; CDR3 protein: CASNGRSPNYGYTF
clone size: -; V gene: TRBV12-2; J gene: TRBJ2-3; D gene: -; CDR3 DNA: TGTGCAAGTCGCTTGGGACTAGCGGGATCCACAGATACGCAGTATTTT; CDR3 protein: CASRLGLAGSTDTQYF
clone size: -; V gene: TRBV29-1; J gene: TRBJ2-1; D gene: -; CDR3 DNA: TGCAGCGTTGAGGCGCTAGGGAACAATGAGCAGTTCTTC; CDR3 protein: CSVEALGNNEQFF
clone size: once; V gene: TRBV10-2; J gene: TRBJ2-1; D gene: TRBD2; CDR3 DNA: TGCGCCAGCAGCATACCTTTGGAAAGACTAGCGGGAGTCTCCTACAATGAGCAGTTCTTC; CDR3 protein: CASSIPLERLAGVSYNEQFF
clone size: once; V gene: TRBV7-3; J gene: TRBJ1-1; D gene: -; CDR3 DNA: TGTGCCAGCAGCACCACAGCGAGCGACACTGAAGCTTTCTTT; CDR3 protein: CASSTTASDTEAFF
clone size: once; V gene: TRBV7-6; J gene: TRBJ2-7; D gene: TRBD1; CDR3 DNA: TGTGCCAGCAGCCCGGGGGGACAGGGTCCCTACGAGCAGTACTTC; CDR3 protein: CASSPGGQGPYEQYF
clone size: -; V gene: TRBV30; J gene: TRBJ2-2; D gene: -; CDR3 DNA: TGTGCCTGGAGTCGAGACACCGGGGAGCTGTTTTTT; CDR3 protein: CAWSRDTGELFF
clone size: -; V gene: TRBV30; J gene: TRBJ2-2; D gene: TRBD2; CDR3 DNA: TGTGCCTGGAGGAGCGGGAGGTACGGGGAGCTGTTTTTT; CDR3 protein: CAWRSGRYGELFF
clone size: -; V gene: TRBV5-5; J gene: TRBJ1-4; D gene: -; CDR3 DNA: TGTGCCAGCAGCCTCCGCGGGCAGGCTAATGAAAAACTGTTTTTT; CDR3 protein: CASSLRGQANEKLFF
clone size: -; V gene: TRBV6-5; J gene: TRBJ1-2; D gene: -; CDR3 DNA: TGTGCCAGCAGTTACGGTCGGTACGGGGGCAACTATGGCTACACCTTC; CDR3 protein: CASSYGRYGGNYGYTF
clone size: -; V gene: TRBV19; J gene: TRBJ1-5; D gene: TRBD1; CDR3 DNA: TGTGCCAGTAGTATGGACAGGGTTCAGCCCCAGCATTTT; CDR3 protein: CASSMDRVQPQHF
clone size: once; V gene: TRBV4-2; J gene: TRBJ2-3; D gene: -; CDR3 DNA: TGTGCCAGCAGCCGGGTCGGGGCGTCAGATACGCAGTATTTT; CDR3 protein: CASSRVGASDTQYF
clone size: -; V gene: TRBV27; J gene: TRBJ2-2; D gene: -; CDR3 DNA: TGTGCCAGCAGTTTTAACAGAAACACCGGGGAGCTGTTTTTT; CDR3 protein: CASSFNRNTGELFF
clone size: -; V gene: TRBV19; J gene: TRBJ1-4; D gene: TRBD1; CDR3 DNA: TGTGCCAGTAGTAGAGACAGGGTTGAAAAACTGTTTTTT; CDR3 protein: CASSRDRVEKLFF
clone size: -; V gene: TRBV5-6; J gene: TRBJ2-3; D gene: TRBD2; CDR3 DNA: TGTGCCAGCAGCTTGGGCGGGACTAGCGGTTATACGCAGTATTTT; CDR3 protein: CASSLGGTSGYTQYF
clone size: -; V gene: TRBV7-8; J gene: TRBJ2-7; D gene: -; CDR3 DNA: TGTGCCAGCAGGGCTGGACCGGGAGACTACGAGCAGTACTTC; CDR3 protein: CASRAGPGDYEQYF
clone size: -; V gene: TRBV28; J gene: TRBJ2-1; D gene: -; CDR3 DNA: TGTGCCAGCAGTCGACCCGCCTCCTACAATGAGCAGTTCTTC; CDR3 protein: CASSRPASYNEQFF
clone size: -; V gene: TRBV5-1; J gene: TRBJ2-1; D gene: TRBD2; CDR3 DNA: TGCGCCAGCAGCCCCGGACTAGCGCCAATTTACAATGAGCAGTTCTTC; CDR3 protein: CASSPGLAPIYNEQFF
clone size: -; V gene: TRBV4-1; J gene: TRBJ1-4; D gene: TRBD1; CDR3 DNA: TGCGCCAGCAGCCAAGTTTGGACAGGGGGTTTTGCTAATGAAAAACTGTTTTTT; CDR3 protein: CASSQVWTGGFANEKLFF
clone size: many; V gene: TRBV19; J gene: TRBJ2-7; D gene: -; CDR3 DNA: TGTGCCAGTAGTATCGGACAGAGCTGGATCTCCTACGAGCAGTACTTC; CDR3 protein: CASSIGQSWISYEQYF
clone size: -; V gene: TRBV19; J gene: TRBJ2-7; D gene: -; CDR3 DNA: TGTGCCAGTAGCGATTACTACGAGCAGTACTTC; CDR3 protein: CASSDYYEQYF